These 15 T cell receptor beta chains share one sample of origin, sequenced in a study of neoadjuvant anti-PD-1 for oral cavity cancer. Documented time point: after neoadjuvant nivolumab, at surgical resection. Produced via immunoSEQ multiplex PCR; TCRdb's table is partial and in-frame only. The table lists over 11,000 clones, approximately 73% of them singletons. Material: PBMCs, obtained after nivolumab (anti-PD-1) treatment. These TCRs come from a person aged 40 to 85 with oral cavity squamous cell carcinoma.

This clone was seen only once. The chain employs TRBV10-2 and TRBJ1-1, with D unresolved. The CDR3 is 13 residues long. Germline-derived CDR1 and CDR2 are WSHSY and SAAADI. V was trimmed by 6 bases and J by 4 bases, leaving 12 bases between them. CDR3 region: CASSPGIRTEAFF. CDR3 DNA: TGCGCCAGCAGCCCCGGGATTCGCACTGAAGCTTTCTTT.

The rearrangement joins TRBV4-1 to TRBJ2-7; 10 positions agree with TRBD1. The CDR3 length is 15 residues. The ends lost 2 bases at V and 6 bases at J; junction bases unmatched: 7. Per germline, CDR1 MGHRA and CDR2 YSYEKL. The CDR3 bases are TGCGCCAGCAGCCAATCCGGGACAGGGGTCTTCGAGCAGTACTTC. Translation: CASSQSGTGVFEQYF.

The chain joins TRBV4-1 to TRBJ2-7; TRBD1 agrees at 10 bases. The CDR3 is 16 amino acids. Germline CDR1 and CDR2: MGHRA and YSYEKL. The ends lost 3 bases at V and 0 bases at J; junction bases unmatched: 5. The CDR3 region is CASSQTGGQSSYEQYF. CDR3 nucleotides: TGCGCCAGCAGCCAGACAGGGGGCCAGAGCTCCTACGAGCAGTACTTC.

V is TRBV7-9 and J is TRBJ2-4, with 12 bases matching TRBD2. Germline V gene lookup returns CDR1 SEHNR and CDR2 FQNEAQ (reference sequence). This CDR3 region has 17 residues. The J segment lost 3 bases and the V segment lost 1 base, leaving 4 bases of the junction unmatched. The CDR3, as DNA: TGTGCCAGCAGCTTAGGACTAGCGGGGGAGGGCAAAAACATTCAGTACTTC. As protein: CASSLGLAGEGKNIQYF.

The gene calls are TRBV27 and TRBJ2-7; tentative D call: TRBD1 (6 bases). The CDR3 is made up of 14 amino acids. Germline values: CDR1 MNHEY, CDR2 SMNVEV (reference sequence). V lost 6 bases to trimming and J lost 4 bases, with 16 bases between them. The CDR3 protein is CASRDGQNIYEQYF. In DNA form, the CDR3 reads TGTGCCAGCAGAGATGGACAGAACATTTACGAGCAGTACTTC.

This chain links TRBV19 with TRBJ2-7; D is possibly TRBD2 (7 bases). CDR1 and CDR2 from the germline V gene are LNHDA and SQIVND (reference sequence). The length of the CDR3 is 11 residues. V was clipped by 11 bases and J by 7 bases, with 15 bases between them. CDR3 sequence (DNA): TGTGCCTCCTGGGGGGGCAGGGAGCAGTACTTC. This gives the protein CASWGGREQYF. The entire variable domain, with the rest obtained from reference TRBV19 and TRBJ2-7, is as follows: DGGITQSPKYLFRKEGQNVTLSCEQNLNHDAMYWYRQDPGQGLRLIYYSQIVNDFQKGDIAEGYSVSREKKESFPLTVTSAQKNPTAFYLCASWGGREQYFGPGTRLTVT.

The table lists this clone with a few counts. This chain joins TRBV15 and TRBJ1-5; D is undetermined. Trimming took off 0 bases at V and 5 bases at J, with 17 bases between the two ends. The CDR3 has 17 residues. Germline V lookup: CDR1 LNHNV, CDR2 YYDKDF (reference sequence). The CDR3 coding sequence is TGTGCCACCAGCAGAGATGTGCAGGTGAGTCCCTATCAGCCCCAGCATTTT. It encodes CATSRDVQVSPYQPQHF.

The table lists this clone with a few counts. The J gene is TRBJ1-2, the V gene TRBV25-1; perhaps TRBD1 as D (5 bases). The length of the CDR3 is 15 residues. The ends were cut back, 4 bases at V and 2 bases at J, with 14 bases in the middle. CDR1 and CDR2 (germline): MGHDK, SYGVNS. The CDR3 DNA sequence: TGTGCCAGCAGTGTTGAGGGGACGTCAAACTATGGCTACACCTTC. This encodes CASSVEGTSNYGYTF.

J is TRBJ2-3 and V is TRBV7-3; 7 bases are a match to TRBD2. The germline V gene has CDR1 SGHTA and CDR2 FQGTGA. CDR3 length: 15 amino acids. Losses at the gene ends were 4 bases for V and 2 bases for J; bases not matched to a gene: 6. The CDR3 loop reads CASSSGLPSTDTQYF. CDR3 sequence (DNA): TGTGCCAGCAGCTCGGGACTACCCTCCACAGATACGCAGTATTTT.

The chain joins TRBV27 to TRBJ2-1; maybe TRBD2 (6 bases). CDR1 MNHEY and CDR2 SMNVEV come from the germline V gene (reference sequence). The V end was cut by 9 bases, the J end by 7 bases, with 25 bases between. The CDR3 is made up of 16 amino acids. This CDR3 is CASRPVLASVGNEQFF. In DNA form, the CDR3 reads TGTGCCAGTAGACCGGTACTAGCTTCAGTGGGAAATGAGCAGTTCTTC.

The chain couples TRBV7-8 to TRBJ2-5; possible D gene TRBD2, 6 bases. Germline V gene lookup returns CDR1 SGHVS and CDR2 FQNEAQ. This CDR3 region has 14 residues. V gave up 2 bases and J gave up 2 bases, with 9 bases separating them. The CDR3, as DNA: TGTGCCAGCAGCTTAAGGAGGGCTCAAGAGACCCAGTACTTC. Its translation: CASSLRRAQETQYF.

This clone has only a few counts. This sequence joins TRBV19 and TRBJ1-2; D gene ambiguous. Germline V gene lookup returns CDR1 LNHDA and CDR2 SQIVND (reference sequence). Trimming left V 1 base short and J 8 bases short, with 11 bases between. CDR3 length: 13 amino acids. CDR3 region: CASSIAREPGYTF. CDR3 coding DNA: TGTGCCAGTAGTATAGCCCGGGAGCCGGGCTACACCTTC.

V is TRBV29-1 and J is TRBJ2-1; D may be TRBD2 (5 bases). Trimming removed 1 base at V and 4 bases at J, with 17 bases between. The CDR3 runs 16 residues. Germline V gene lookup returns CDR1 SQVTM and CDR2 ANQGSEA. CDR3 sequence (DNA): TGCAGCGTTGAAGCCCAAGGACTGAAGCTTTACAATGAGCAGTTCTTC. Translation gives CSVEAQGLKLYNEQFF.

The chain has TRBV2 and TRBJ1-5, with TRBD1 identical over 7 bases. The V gene's germline CDR1 is SNHLY and CDR2 FYNNEI. The CDR3 contains 16 residues. Trimming took 6 bases from V and 3 from J; bases not matched to a gene: 11. The CDR3 region has the DNA TGTGCCAGCAGAACACTTTGGGACAGTACCAATCAGCCCCAGCATTTT. It codes for CASRTLWDSTNQPQHF.

The genes are TRBV6-6 and TRBJ2-5; D is ambiguous. From germline, CDR1 is MNHNY and CDR2 SVGAGI (reference sequence). The CDR3 totals 15 residues. With 0 bases removed from V and 1 base from J, the gap between germline ends came to 9 bases. CDR3 amino acids: CASSYSWRIQETQYF. CDR3 nucleotide sequence: TGTGCCAGCAGTTACTCTTGGCGGATCCAAGAGACCCAGTACTTC.